The rows below give T cell receptor beta chains drawn from one sample of a study of shared clonotypes between healthy human individuals. Data came from immunoSEQ multiplex PCR; TCRdb stores just in-frame clones and leaves some out. The repertoire holds roughly 2,300,000 clones, less than 95% seen once, with around 0.4% in the top ten. The sequenced material came from naive CD4+ T cells from PBMCs. Receptors were obtained from a man aged 18 to 30 in good health. Some clones in this sample may be carry-over from other donors' samples. The CDR3 runs from the conserved cysteine through the conserved F or W. Fields, in order: J gene, V gene, CDR3 protein.

>TRBJ1-2|TRBV9
CASSYRLGPYGYTF
>TRBJ1-1|TRBV9
CASSAGYEAEAFF
>TRBJ1-3|TRBV30
CAWAKGSGNTIYF
>TRBJ2-1|TRBV9
CASSVVSASGYNEQFF
>TRBJ2-7|TRBV9
CASSAQGSRYEQYF
>TRBJ2-1|TRBV5-1
CASSLGQGASDEQFF
>TRBJ1-5|TRBV29-1
CSVVGVPDQPQHF
>TRBJ2-3|TRBV27
CASSLSRTSGYTDTQYF
>TRBJ2-7|TRBV19
CASSIKSRLAGVNEQYF
>TRBJ1-2|TRBV28
CASSFRGTANYGYTF
>TRBJ2-7|TRBV11-2
CASSLTGLAYEQYF
>TRBJ2-5|TRBV6-6
CASSYSRTGEETQYF
>TRBJ1-5|TRBV5-4
CASSRVNQPQHF
>TRBJ2-7|TRBV7-3
CASSLMGPAGTYEQYF
>TRBJ1-1|TRBV27
CASSLTPNTEAFF
>TRBJ1-5|TRBV28
CATRGVNNQPQHF
>TRBJ2-3|TRBV5-1
CASSLRASGETSTDTQYF
>TRBJ2-6|TRBV5-1
CASSDHSGANVLTF
>TRBJ2-2|TRBV11-2
CASSLKGARAFTTGELFF
>TRBJ2-1|TRBV7-6
CASSLGQGGYNEQFF
>TRBJ2-6|TRBV21-1
CASSKVGTGGSGANVLTF
>TRBJ1-5|TRBV6-1
CASSELQGRSNQPQHF
>TRBJ1-1|TRBV29-1
CSVGYLTGYGAEAFF
>TRBJ2-3|TRBV2
CASSDPRQPSTDTQYF
>TRBJ1-1|TRBV10-3
CAISGDRGRNTEAFF
>TRBJ1-1|TRBV7-3
CASSYGTGNTEAFF
>TRBJ2-7|TRBV30
CAWSGRTSGRTGNYEQYF
>TRBJ2-1|TRBV7-9
CASSFSGIDPNEQFF
>TRBJ2-2|TRBV18
CASSPPENTGELFF
>TRBJ1-1|TRBV6-6
CASSYDGTDTEAFF
>TRBJ2-2|TRBV5-1
CASSIRENTGELFF
>TRBJ1-2|TRBV10-3
CAISESTWGAEGYTF
>TRBJ2-2|TRBV5-1
CASSEVPPMGGELFF
>TRBJ2-7|TRBV5-3
CARIRPSVGSYEQYF
>TRBJ2-5|TRBV15
CATSRRTQSETQYF
>TRBJ1-2|TRBV28
CASSLIGNGYTF
>TRBJ1-5|TRBV27
CASSKDARGAQHF
>TRBJ1-2|TRBV6-5
CASSYSKQGAYHGYTF
>TRBJ2-5|TRBV9
CASSGDRGLETQYF
>TRBJ1-5|TRBV28
CASRTQGRPQHF
>TRBJ2-3|TRBV7-3
CASSSGDLGRTDTQYF
>TRBJ2-3|TRBV10-3
CATAKGQTLEADTQYF
>TRBJ1-4|TRBV25-1
CASSEYRGRQAEKLFF
>TRBJ2-2|TRBV28
CASSFLQGSGGELFF
>TRBJ1-1|TRBV18
CASSLLKGGNTEAFF
>TRBJ1-1|TRBV7-2
CASRPNMMPAFF
>TRBJ2-7|TRBV10-3
CASRVSAGGNGEQYF
>NA|TRBV11-2
CASSLLSGPGFYEQYF
>TRBJ2-2|TRBV7-9
CASNQRAETSSTGELFF
>TRBJ2-5|TRBV14
CASSQELAGGQETQYF
>TRBJ2-3|TRBV29-1
CSVDSSWSTDTQYF
>TRBJ1-1|TRBV6-1
CASRARGTEAFF
>TRBJ2-3|TRBV6-5
CASSYSRGSDTQYF
>TRBJ2-7|TRBV7-6
CASSLRDSSYEQYF
>TRBJ2-7|TRBV27
CASSRQGAFYYEQYF
>TRBJ1-3|TRBV7-8
CASSFLGRSTTAGNTIYF
>TRBJ2-1|TRBV28
CASSGVAGGPYNEQFF
>TRBJ2-3|TRBV5-1
CASSLAMGDTQYF